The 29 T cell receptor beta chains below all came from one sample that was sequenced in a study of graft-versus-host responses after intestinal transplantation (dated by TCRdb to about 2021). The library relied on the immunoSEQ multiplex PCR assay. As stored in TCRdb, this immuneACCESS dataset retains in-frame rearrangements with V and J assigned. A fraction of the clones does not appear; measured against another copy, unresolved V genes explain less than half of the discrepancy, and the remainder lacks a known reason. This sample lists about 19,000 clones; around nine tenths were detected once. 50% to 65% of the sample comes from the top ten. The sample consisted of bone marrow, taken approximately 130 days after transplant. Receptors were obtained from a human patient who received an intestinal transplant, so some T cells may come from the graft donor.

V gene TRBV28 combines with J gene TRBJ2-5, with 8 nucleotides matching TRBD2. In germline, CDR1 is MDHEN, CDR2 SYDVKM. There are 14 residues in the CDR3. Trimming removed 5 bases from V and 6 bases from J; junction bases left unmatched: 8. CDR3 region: CASSTERERKTQYF. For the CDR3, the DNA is TGTGCCAGCAGTACGGAGCGGGAGCGGAAGACCCAGTACTTC.

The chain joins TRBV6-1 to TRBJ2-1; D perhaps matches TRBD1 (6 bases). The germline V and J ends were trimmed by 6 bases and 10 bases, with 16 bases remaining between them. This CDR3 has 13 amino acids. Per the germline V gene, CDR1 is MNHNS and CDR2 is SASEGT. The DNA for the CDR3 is TGTGCCAGCAGCGATCCGTGGGGGCGAGAGCAGTTCTTC. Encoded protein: CASSDPWGREQFF.

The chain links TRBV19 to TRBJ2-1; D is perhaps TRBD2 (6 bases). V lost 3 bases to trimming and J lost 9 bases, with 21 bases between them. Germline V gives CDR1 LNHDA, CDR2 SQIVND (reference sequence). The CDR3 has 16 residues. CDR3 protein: CASSMFGASVGVEQFF. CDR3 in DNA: TGTGCCAGTAGTATGTTTGGCGCTAGCGTGGGGGTTGAGCAGTTCTTC.

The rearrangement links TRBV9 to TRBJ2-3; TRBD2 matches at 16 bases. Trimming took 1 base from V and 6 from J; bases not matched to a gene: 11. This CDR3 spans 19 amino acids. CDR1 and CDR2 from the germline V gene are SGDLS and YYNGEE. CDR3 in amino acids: CASSVKTEPGLAGGDTQYF. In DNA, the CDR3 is TGTGCCAGCAGCGTAAAAACGGAACCGGGACTAGCGGGGGGGGATACGCAGTATTTT.

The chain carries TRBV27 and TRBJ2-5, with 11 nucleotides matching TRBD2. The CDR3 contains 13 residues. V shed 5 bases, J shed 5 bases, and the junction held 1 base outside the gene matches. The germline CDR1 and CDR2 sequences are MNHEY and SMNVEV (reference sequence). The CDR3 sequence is CASSIAGGETQYF. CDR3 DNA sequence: TGTGCCAGCAGTATAGCGGGAGGGGAGACCCAGTACTTC.

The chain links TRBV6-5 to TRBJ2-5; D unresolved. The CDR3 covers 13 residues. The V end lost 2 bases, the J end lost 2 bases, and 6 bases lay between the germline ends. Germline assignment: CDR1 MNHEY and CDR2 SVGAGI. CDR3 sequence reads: CASSYGVQETQYF. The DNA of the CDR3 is TGTGCCAGCAGTTACGGGGTACAAGAGACCCAGTACTTC.

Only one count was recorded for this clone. CDR3 amino acids: CAWTGGEELFF. CDR3 sequence (DNA): TGTGCCTGGACAGGGGGCGAGGAGCTGTTTTTT. This chain uses TRBV30 with TRBJ2-2, with 8 bases that match TRBD1. V shed 4 bases, J shed 10 bases, and the junction held 2 bases outside the gene matches. The CDR3 is made up of 11 amino acids. Germline lookup yields CDR1 GTSNPN and CDR2 SVGIG (reference sequence).

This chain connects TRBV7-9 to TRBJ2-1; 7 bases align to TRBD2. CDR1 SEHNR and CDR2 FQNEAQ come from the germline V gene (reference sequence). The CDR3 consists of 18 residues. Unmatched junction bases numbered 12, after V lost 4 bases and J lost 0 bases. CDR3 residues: CASSSTGEGWLSYNEQFF. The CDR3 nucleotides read TGTGCCAGCAGCTCTACTGGGGAGGGATGGCTCTCCTACAATGAGCAGTTCTTC.

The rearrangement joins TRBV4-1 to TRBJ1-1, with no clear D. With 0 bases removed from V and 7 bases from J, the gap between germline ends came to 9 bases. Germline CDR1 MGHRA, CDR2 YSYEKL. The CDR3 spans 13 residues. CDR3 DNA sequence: TGCGCCAGCAGCCAAGATTCCAGGAATGAAGCTTTCTTT. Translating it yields CASSQDSRNEAFF.

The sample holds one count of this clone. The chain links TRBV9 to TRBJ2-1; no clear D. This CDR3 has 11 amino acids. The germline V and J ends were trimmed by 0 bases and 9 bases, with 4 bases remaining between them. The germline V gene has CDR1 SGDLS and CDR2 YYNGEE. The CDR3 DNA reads TGTGCCAGCAGCGTAGAAGTTGAGCAGTTCTTC. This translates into CASSVEVEQFF.

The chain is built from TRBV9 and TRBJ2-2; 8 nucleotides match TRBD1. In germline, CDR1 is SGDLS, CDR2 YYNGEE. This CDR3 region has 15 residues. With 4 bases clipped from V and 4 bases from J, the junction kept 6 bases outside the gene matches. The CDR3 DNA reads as TGTGCCAGCAGCCCCCGACAGGGGCCCACCGGGGAGCTGTTTTTT. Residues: CASSPRQGPTGELFF.

CDR3 amino acids: CASSYPPDTQYF. DNA for the CDR3: TGTGCCAGCAGTTACCCCCCCGATACGCAGTATTTT. The chain couples TRBV6-5 to TRBJ2-3; D call uncertain. CDR3 length: 12 residues. Per the germline V gene, CDR1 is MNHEY and CDR2 is SVGAGI. V was trimmed by 2 bases and J by 6 bases, leaving 6 bases between them.

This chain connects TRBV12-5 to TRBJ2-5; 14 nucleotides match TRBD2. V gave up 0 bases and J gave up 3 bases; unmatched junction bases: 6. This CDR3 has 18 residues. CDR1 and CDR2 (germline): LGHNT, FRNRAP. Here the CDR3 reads CASGLVRLAGGKKETQYF. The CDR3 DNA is TGTGCTAGTGGTTTGGTAAGACTAGCGGGAGGGAAAAAAGAGACCCAGTACTTC. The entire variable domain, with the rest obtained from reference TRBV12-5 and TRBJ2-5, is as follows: DARVTQTPRHKVTEMGQEVTMRCQPILGHNTVFWYRQTMMQGLELLAYFRNRAPLDDSGMPKDRFSAEMPDATLATLKIQPSEPRDSAVYFCASGLVRLAGGKKETQYFGPGTRLLVL.

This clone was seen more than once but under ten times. The CDR3 DNA reads as TGTGCCAGCAGCGTAGACACTAAAGGGACCCAGTACTTC. It yields the protein CASSVDTKGTQYF. The rearrangement links TRBV9 to TRBJ2-5; D is unclear. The CDR3 loop spans 13 amino acids. Germline CDR1 and CDR2: SGDLS and YYNGEE. The V gene lost 0 bases and the J gene lost 7 bases, with 10 bases spanning the gap.

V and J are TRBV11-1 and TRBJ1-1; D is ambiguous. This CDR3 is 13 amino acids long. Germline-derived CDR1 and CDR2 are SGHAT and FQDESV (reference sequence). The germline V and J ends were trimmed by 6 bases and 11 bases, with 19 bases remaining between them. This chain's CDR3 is CASSHYNTKKAFF. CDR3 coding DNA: TGTGCCAGCAGTCATTATAACACCAAAAAGGCTTTCTTT.

The CDR3 loop is CASSLVQGWDNEQFF. The CDR3 DNA reads as TGTGCCAGCAGCTTGGTGCAGGGTTGGGACAATGAGCAGTTCTTC. The V call is TRBV7-9, the J call TRBJ2-1, with D perhaps matching TRBD1 (5 bases). V lost 3 bases and J lost 5, with 14 bases in between. Germline V gene lookup returns CDR1 SEHNR and CDR2 FQNEAQ (reference sequence). The CDR3 consists of 15 residues.

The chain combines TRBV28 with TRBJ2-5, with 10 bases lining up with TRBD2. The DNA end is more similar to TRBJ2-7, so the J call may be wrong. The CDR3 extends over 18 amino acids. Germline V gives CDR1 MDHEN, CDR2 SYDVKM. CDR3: CASSFLKREGLLFYEQYF. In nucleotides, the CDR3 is TGTGCCAGCAGTTTCCTGAAGCGGGAGGGCCTTCTTTTCTACGAGCAGTACTTC.

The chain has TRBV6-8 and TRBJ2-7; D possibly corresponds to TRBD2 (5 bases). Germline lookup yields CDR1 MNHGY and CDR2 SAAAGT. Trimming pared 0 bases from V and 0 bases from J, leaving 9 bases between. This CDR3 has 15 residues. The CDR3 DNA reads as TGTGCCAGCAGTTACTCCAGCGGTAGCTCCTACGAGCAGTACTTC. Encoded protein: CASSYSSGSSYEQYF.

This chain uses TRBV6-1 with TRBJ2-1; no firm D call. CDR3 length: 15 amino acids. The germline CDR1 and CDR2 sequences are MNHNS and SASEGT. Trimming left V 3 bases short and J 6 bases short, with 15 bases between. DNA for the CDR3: TGTGCCAGCAGTGATGTCCAGAGCCGACTCAATGAGCAGTTCTTC. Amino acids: CASSDVQSRLNEQFF.

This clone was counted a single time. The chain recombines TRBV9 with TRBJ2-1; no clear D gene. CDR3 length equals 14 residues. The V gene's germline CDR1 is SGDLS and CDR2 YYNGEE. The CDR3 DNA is TGTGCTTCAACGAGGTCGAGTTATTACAATGAGCAGTTCTTC. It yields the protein CASTRSSYYNEQFF.

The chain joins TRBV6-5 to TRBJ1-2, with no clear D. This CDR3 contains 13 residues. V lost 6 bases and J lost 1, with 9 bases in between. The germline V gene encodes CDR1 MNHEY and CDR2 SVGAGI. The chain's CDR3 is CASRSSGNYGYTF. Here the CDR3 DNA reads TGTGCCAGCAGATCAAGCGGTAACTATGGCTACACCTTC.

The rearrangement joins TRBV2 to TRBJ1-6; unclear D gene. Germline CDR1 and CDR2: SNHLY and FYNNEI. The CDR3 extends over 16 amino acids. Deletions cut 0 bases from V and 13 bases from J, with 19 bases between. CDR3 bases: TGTGCCAGCAGTGAAGCGCTTCGATCCTCTCCTGCGCCCCTCCACTTT. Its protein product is CASSEALRSSPAPLHF.

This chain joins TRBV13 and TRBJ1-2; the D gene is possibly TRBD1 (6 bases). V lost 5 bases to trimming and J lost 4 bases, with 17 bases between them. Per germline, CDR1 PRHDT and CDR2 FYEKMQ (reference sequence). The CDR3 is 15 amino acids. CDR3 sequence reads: CASSPQGRVGYGYTF. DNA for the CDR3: TGTGCCAGCAGCCCACAGGGTCGCGTCGGCTATGGCTACACCTTC.

This CDR3 is CASSPGAGTLSYEQYF. The CDR3 DNA follows: TGTGCCAGCTCCCCAGGAGCGGGAACCCTCTCCTACGAGCAGTACTTC. The chain links TRBV18 to TRBJ2-5, with TRBD2 identical over 7 bases. The assigned J gene may be wrong: the sequence end matches TRBJ2-7 better. The germline V gene has CDR1 KGHSH and CDR2 LQKENI. This CDR3 region has 16 residues.

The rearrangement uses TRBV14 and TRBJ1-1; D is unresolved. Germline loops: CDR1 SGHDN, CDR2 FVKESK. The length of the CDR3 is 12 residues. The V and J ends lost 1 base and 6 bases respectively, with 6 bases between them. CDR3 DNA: TGTGCCAGCAGCCAAGTGGGATCTGAAGCTTTCTTT. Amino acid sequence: CASSQVGSEAFF.

CDR3 loop: CASSAGTGASYEQYF. In DNA form, the CDR3 reads TGTGCCAGCAGTGCCGGGACAGGGGCATCCTACGAGCAGTACTTC. The chain recombines TRBV6-1 with TRBJ2-7, with 10 bases identical to TRBD1. The CDR3 is 15 amino acids. J lost 1 base, V lost 4 bases, and 4 bases had no gene match. Germline V gene sequence: CDR1 MNHNS, CDR2 SASEGT.

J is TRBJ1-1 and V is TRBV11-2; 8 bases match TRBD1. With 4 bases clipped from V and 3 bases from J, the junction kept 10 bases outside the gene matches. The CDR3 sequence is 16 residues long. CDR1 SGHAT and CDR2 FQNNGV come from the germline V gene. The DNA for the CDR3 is TGTGCCAGCAGCTGGGGGAGGGACAGGTCACACACTGAAGCTTTCTTT. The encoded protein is CASSWGRDRSHTEAFF.

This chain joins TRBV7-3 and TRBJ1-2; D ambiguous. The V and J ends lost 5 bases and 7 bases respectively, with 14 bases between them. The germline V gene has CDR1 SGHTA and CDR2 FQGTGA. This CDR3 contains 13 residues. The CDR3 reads CASSPDGSGGYTF. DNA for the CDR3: TGTGCCAGCAGCCCCGATGGGTCTGGTGGCTACACCTTC.

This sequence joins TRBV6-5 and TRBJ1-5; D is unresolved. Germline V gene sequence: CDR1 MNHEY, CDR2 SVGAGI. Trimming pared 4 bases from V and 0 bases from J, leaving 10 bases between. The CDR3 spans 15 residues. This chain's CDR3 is CASSSEVYSNQPQHF. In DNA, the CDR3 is TGTGCCAGCAGTTCTGAGGTTTATAGCAATCAGCCCCAGCATTTT.